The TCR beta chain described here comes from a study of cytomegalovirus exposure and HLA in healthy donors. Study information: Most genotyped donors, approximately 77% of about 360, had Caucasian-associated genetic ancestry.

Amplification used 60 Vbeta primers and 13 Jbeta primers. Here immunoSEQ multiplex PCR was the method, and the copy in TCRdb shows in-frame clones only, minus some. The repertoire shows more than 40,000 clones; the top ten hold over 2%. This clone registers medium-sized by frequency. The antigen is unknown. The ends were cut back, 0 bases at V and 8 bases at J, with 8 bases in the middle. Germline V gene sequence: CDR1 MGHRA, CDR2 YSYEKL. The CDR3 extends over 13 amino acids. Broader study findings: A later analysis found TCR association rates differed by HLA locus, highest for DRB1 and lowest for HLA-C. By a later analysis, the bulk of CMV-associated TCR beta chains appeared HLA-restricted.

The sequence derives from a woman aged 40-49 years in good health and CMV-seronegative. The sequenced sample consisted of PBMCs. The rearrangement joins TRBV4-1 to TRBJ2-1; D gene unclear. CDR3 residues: CASSQDVRDEQFF. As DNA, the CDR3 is TGCGCCAGCAGCCAAGATGTACGGGATGAGCAGTTCTTC.